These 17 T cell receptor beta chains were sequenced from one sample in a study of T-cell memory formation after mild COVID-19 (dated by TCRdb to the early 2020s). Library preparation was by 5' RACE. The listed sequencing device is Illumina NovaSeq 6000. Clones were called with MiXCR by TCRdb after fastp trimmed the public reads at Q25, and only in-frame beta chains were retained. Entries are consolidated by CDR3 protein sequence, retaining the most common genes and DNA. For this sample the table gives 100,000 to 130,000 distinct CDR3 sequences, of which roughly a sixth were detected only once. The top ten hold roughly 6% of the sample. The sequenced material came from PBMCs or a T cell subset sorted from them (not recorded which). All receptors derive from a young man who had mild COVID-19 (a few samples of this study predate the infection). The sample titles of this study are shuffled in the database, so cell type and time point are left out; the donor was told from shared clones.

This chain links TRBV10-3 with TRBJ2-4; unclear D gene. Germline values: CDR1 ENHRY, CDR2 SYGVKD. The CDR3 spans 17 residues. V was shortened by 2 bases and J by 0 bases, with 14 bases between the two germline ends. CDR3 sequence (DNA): TGTGCCATCAGTGAGGGATCTATGGACCAAGCCAAAAACATTCAGTACTTC. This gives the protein CAISEGSMDQAKNIQYF.

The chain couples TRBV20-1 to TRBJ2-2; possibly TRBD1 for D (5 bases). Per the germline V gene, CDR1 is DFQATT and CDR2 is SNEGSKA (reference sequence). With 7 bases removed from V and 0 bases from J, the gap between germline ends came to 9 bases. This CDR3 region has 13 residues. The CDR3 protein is CSVGASNTGELFF. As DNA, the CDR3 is TGCAGTGTTGGGGCATCGAACACCGGGGAGCTGTTTTTT.

The CDR3 protein is CASRVGGQGVHGYTF. The CDR3 DNA sequence: TGTGCCAGCAGAGTAGGAGGGCAGGGGGTGCATGGCTACACCTTC. The chain combines TRBV7-2 with TRBJ1-2; 7 bases are shared with TRBD1. The length of the CDR3 is 15 residues. CDR1 SGHTA and CDR2 FQGNSA come from the germline V gene. V was clipped by 6 bases and J by 6 bases; unmatched bases: 13.

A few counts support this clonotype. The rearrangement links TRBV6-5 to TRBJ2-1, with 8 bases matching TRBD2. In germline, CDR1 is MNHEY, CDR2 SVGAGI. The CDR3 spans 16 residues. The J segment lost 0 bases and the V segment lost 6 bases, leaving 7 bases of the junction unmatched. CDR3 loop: CASRPTGLGSYNEQFF. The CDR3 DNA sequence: TGTGCCAGCAGGCCAACGGGACTAGGCTCCTACAATGAGCAGTTCTTC.

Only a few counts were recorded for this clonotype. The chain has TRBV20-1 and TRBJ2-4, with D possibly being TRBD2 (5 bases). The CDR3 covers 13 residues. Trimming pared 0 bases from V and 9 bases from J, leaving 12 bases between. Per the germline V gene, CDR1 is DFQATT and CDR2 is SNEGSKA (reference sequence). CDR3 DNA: TGCAGTGCTAGAGAGAGGCGGCTAGCCATTCAGTACTTC. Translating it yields CSARERRLAIQYF.

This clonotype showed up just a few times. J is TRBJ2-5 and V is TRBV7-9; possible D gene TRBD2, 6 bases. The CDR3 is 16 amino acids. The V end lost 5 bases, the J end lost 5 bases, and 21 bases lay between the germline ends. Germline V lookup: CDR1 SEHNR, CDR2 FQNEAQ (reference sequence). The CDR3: CASSPIPGGARETQYF. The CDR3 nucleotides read TGTGCCAGCAGCCCAATCCCAGGAGGGGCGCGGGAGACCCAGTACTTC.

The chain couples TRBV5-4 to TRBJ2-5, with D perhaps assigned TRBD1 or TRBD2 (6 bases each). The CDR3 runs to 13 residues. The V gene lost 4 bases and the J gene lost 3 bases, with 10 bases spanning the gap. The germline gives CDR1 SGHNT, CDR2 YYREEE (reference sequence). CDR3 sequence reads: CASSRGPEETQYF. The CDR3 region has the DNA TGTGCCAGCAGCCGGGGGCCAGAAGAGACCCAGTACTTC.

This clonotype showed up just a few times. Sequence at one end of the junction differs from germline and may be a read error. The CDR3 protein is CATSRDRGRGPRF. In DNA form, the CDR3 reads TGTGCCACCAGCAGAGATAGGGGCAGGGGGCCACGCTTC. This chain links TRBV15 with TRBJ1-2; the match to TRBD1 covers 8 bases. The CDR3 totals 13 residues. Germline CDR1 reads LNHNV; CDR2 reads YYDKDF (reference sequence).

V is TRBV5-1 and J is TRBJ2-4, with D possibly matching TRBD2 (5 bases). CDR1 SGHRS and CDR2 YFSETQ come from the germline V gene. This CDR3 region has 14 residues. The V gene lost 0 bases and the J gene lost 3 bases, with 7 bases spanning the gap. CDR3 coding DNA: TGCGCCAGCAGCTTGGCCGGGGACAAAAACATTCAGTACTTC. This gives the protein CASSLAGDKNIQYF.

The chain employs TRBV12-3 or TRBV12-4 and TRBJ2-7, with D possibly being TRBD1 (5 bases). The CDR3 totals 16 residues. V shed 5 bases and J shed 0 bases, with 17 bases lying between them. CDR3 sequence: CASSHSRRVTSYEQYF. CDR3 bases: TGTGCCAGCAGTCACTCCCGCAGGGTGACCTCCTACGAGCAGTACTTC.

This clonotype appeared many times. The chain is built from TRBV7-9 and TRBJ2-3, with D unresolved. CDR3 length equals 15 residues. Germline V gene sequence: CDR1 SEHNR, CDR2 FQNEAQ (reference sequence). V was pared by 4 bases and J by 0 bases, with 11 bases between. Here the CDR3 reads CASSYTGSSTDTQYF. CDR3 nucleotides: TGTGCCAGCAGCTATACGGGTTCTAGCACAGATACGCAGTATTTT.

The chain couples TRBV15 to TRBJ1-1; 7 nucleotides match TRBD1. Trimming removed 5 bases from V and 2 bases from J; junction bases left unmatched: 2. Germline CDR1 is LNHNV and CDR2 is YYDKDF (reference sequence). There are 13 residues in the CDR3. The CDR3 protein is CATSWDRNTEAFF. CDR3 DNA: TGTGCCACCAGCTGGGACAGAAACACTGAAGCTTTCTTT.

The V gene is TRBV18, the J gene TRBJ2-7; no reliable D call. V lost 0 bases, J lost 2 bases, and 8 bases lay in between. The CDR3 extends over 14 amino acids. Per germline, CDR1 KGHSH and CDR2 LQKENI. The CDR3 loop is CASSPPGQPYEQYV. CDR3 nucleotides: TGTGCCAGCTCACCACCCGGGCAGCCCTACGAGCAGTACGTC.

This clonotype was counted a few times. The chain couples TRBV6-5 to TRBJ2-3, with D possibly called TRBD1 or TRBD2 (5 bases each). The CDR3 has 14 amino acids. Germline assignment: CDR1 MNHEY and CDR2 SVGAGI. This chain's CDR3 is CVQGGGPFTDTQYF. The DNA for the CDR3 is TGTGTCCAGGGTGGAGGTCCGTTCACAGATACGCAGTATTTT.

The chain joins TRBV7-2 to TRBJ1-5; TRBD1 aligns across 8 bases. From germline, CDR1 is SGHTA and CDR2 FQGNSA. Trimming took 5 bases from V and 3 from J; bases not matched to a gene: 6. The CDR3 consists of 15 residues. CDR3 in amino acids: CASSLGQGDNQPQHF. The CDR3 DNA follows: TGTGCCAGCAGCCTTGGACAGGGTGACAATCAGCCCCAGCATTTT.

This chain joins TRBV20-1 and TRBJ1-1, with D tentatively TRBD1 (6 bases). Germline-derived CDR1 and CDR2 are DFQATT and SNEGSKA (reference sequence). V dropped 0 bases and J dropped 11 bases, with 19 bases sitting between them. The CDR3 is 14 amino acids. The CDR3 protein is CSARDRTGSSFAFF. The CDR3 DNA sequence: TGCAGTGCTAGAGATCGTACAGGGTCGTCGTTCGCTTTCTTT.

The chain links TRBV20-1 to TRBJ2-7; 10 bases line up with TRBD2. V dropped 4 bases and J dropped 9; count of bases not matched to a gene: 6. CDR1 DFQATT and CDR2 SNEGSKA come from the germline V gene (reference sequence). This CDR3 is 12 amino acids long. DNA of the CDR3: TGCAGTGCTAACCCTAGCGGGGGTTCGCAGTACGTC. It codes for CSANPSGGSQYV.